This T cell receptor beta chain was identified in a study of T cell repertoires in ileal Crohn's disease. The CDR3 consists of 15 residues. Losses at the gene ends were 2 bases for V and 7 bases for J; bases not matched to a gene: 7. The germline V gene has CDR1 SGHVS and CDR2 FQNEAQ. Libraries were prepared by immunoSEQ multiplex PCR; TCRdb keeps only in-frame clonotypes and omits some of them. The table has approximately 14,000 clones, more than 60% seen once; the top ten hold around 4.1%. Time point denoted: neoterminal ileum biopsy at postoperative endoscopy, about 6 months after surgery. The sequencing input was ileal tissue. This TCR came from an adult with Crohn's disease. The V call is TRBV7-8, the J call TRBJ2-1; 8 positions agree with TRBD2. CDR3 sequence reads: CASSLPGGTLNEQFF. CDR3 DNA: TGTGCCAGCAGCTTACCGGGGGGGACCTTGAATGAGCAGTTCTTC.